A selection of T cell receptor beta chains follows, all from one sample in a study of T-cell memory formation after mild COVID-19. One entry per CDR3 protein results from TCRdb running MiXCR on the 5' RACE reads. The sample has 300,000 to 350,000 distinct CDR3 sequences; 10% to 15% are singletons. The sample comprised PBMCs or a T cell subset sorted from them (not recorded which). The receptors shown here come from a man between 18 and 35 years old who had mild COVID-19 (a few samples of this study predate the infection). Cell type and time point are not known. CDR3s include the opening cysteine and the closing phenylalanine or tryptophan.

v_call	j_call	cdr3_length	cdr3_aa
TRBV12-3/TRBV12-4	TRBJ2-7	12	CASSLGRYRQYF
TRBV28	TRBJ2-7	14	CASRNGQGALEQYF
TRBV9	TRBJ2-7	16	CASSALNGGRVDEQYF
TRBV6-2/TRBV6-3	TRBJ1-5	16	CASSKMGRAGDQPQHF
TRBV12-3/TRBV12-4	TRBJ2-5	13	CASSLSEKETQYF
TRBV6-2/TRBV6-3	TRBJ1-6	11	CATPTSATLHF
TRBV5-5	TRBJ1-5	15	CASSLQGQGRQPQHF
TRBV4-1	TRBJ2-4	15	CASSRAGVAKNIQYF
TRBV12-3/TRBV12-4	TRBJ2-2	13	CASSPPPYGELFF
TRBV12-3/TRBV12-4	TRBJ1-3	15	CASSRTGSSGNTIYF
TRBV5-1	TRBJ2-6	13	CATRVQGANVLTF
TRBV18	TRBJ2-5	14	CASSPPGLEVTQYF
TRBV11-2	TRBJ2-1	16	CASSLGLAGTYNEQFF
TRBV7-8	TRBJ1-1	13	CASSSGGDTEAFF
TRBV12-3/TRBV12-4	TRBJ1-1	14	CASSPRPWGTEAFF
TRBV10-3	TRBJ1-2	15	CAISVVVGGGDGYTF
TRBV4-2	TRBJ2-2	15	CASSQDRGNTGELFF
TRBV5-1	TRBJ1-1	14	CASSEEGQGTEAFF
TRBV6-5	TRBJ2-6	15	CASSYSGAGANVLTF
TRBV7-2	TRBJ2-5	16	CASSAGTSGGEETQYF